One and the same sample provided the 20 T cell receptor beta chains below, sequenced in a study of Graves' ophthalmopathy and Graves' hyperthyroidism. Amplification of TCR beta CDR3 regions used RNA transcripts. The workflow started with a first-round RT-PCR run with HTBI primers and then moved on to a second-round multiplex PCR. TCRdb analysed the multiplex PCR reads with MiXCR anew, one entry per CDR3 protein. The table lists approximately 1.2 million distinct CDR3 sequences, less than 45% of them singletons. The specimen was peripheral blood or thyroid tissue (not recorded which). Every receptor here comes from an adult man with Graves' hyperthyroidism.

The chain is built from TRBV24-1 and TRBJ2-5; 8 bases are shared with TRBD1. This CDR3 has 15 amino acids. V was clipped by 10 bases and J by 7 bases; unmatched bases: 16. Germline assignment: CDR1 KGHDR and CDR2 SFDVKD. Here the CDR3 reads CATRTGSAGDVTQYF. The CDR3 DNA reads TGTGCCACTAGGACAGGGAGCGCCGGGGACGTGACCCAGTACTTC.

Turning to this clonotype: Since no conserved phenylalanine or tryptophan closes the CDR3, a read error is the likely cause. The DNA is omitted, as the CDR3 cannot be located on it reliably, and the CDR3 follows TCRdb's listing. The V call is TRBV29-1, the J call TRBJ1-4; TRBD1 is taken as the D call from the table, unchecked against the DNA. CDR1 is SQVTM and CDR2 is ANQGSEA in the germline V gene. The CDR3 spans 9 residues, counting both ends. The CDR3 here is CSVVGQGAY.

This rearrangement joins TRBV11-3 to TRBJ1-4; unclear D gene. The CDR3 has 13 residues. From germline, CDR1 is SGHNT and CDR2 YENEEA. The V and J ends lost 3 bases and 7 bases respectively, with 9 bases between them. CDR3 in DNA: TGTGCCAGCAGCTTGACATTTGGTGAAAAACTGTTTTTT. Protein sequence: CASSLTFGEKLFF.

This clonotype has more than one count but fewer than ten. This chain joins TRBV6-6 and TRBJ1-2; 9 nucleotides agree with TRBD1. The germline V gene has CDR1 MNHNY and CDR2 SVGAGI (reference sequence). Trimming at V came to 6 bases and at J to 4 bases, leaving 6 bases not matched to a gene. CDR3 length equals 14 residues. The CDR3 nucleotides are TGTGCCAGCAGGGTACAGGGGGCTTGCTATGGCTACACCTTC. This gives the protein CASRVQGACYGYTF.

A note on this clonotype: Mismatch with germline at one junction end may stem from a read error. The chain has TRBV10-3 and TRBJ2-6; D is tentatively TRBD1 or TRBD2 (6 bases each). CDR1 and CDR2 (germline): ENHRY, SYGVKD. There are 11 residues in the CDR3. CDR3 in DNA: TGTGCCATCAGTTACGGGGGCACTGAAGCTTTC. This codes for CAISYGGTEAF.

To note about this clonotype: This could be a read error, since a much larger clone is one nucleotide away. This sequence joins TRBV10-3 and TRBJ2-2; 8 bases are shared with TRBD1. The germline V gene encodes CDR1 ENHRY and CDR2 SYGVKD. J was trimmed by 1 base and V by 6 bases; bases with no gene match: 7. The CDR3 is 16 residues long. The chain's CDR3 is CAIRTEDRVNTGELFF. In DNA, the CDR3 is TGTGCCATCAGGACTGAGGACAGGGTGAACACCGGGGAGCTGTTTTTT.

Notes on this clonotype: One end of the junction is discordant with germline, which a read error may explain. The J gene is TRBJ1-2, the V gene TRBV28; D ambiguous. Per germline, CDR1 MDHEN and CDR2 SYDVKM. The CDR3 extends over 12 amino acids. This CDR3 reads CASSSTKYGYTF. The CDR3 bases are TGTGCCAGCAGCTCCACTAAGTATGGCTACACCTTC.

Many counts were recorded for this clonotype. The gene calls are TRBV9 and TRBJ2-5; no definite D call. This CDR3 contains 15 residues. Trimming took 0 bases from V and 1 from J, leaving 10 bases between them. Germline V gene lookup returns CDR1 SGDLS and CDR2 YYNGEE. The CDR3 DNA reads TGTGCCAGCAGCGTAGGTCAGAGGCTCCAAGAGACCCAGTACTTC. Encoded protein: CASSVGQRLQETQYF. Variable domain in full (rest from reference TRBV9 and TRBJ2-5): DSGVTQTPKHLITATGQRVTLRCSPRSGDLSVYWYQQSLDQGLQFLIQYYNGEERAKGNILERFSAQQFPDLHSELNLSSLELGDSALYFCASSVGQRLQETQYFGPGTRLLVL.

The chain is built from TRBV15 and TRBJ1-4; 7 bases fit TRBD1. The CDR3 extends over 15 amino acids. Per the germline V gene, CDR1 is LNHNV and CDR2 is YYDKDF (reference sequence). V gave up 0 bases and J gave up 7 bases; unmatched junction bases: 5. The CDR3 spells CATSRDLGDSEKLFF. CDR3 nucleotides: TGTGCCACCAGCAGAGATCTCGGGGACAGTGAAAAACTGTTTTTT.

This clonotype was counted ten times or more. The rearrangement links TRBV29-1 to TRBJ1-4; 9 bases are shared with TRBD1. V lost 0 bases and J lost 7; bases outside the gene matches: 9. The CDR3 is 16 residues long. Germline V gives CDR1 SQVTM, CDR2 ANQGSEA. The DNA for the CDR3 is TGCAGCGTTGAAGATCCCCGGGGACAGGGCGGTGAAAAACTGTTTTTT. It specifies CSVEDPRGQGGEKLFF.

This clonotype was counted a few times. This may be a read error: a much more frequent sequence differs by one nucleotide. This likely comes from a read error, as the CDR3 has no conserved phenylalanine or tryptophan at its end. The gene calls are TRBV29-1 and TRBJ1-2; D perhaps matches TRBD1 (5 bases). This CDR3 has 12 amino acids. The germline CDR1 and CDR2 sequences are SQVTM and ANQGSEA. V gave up 5 bases and J gave up 6 bases, with 13 bases separating them. The DNA for the CDR3 is TGCAGCGTTCCAGTTCGGGGGGATGGCTACACCCTC. It is translated as CSVPVRGDGYTL.

Points on this clonotype: This clone may be a read error of a much larger clone one base away. The chain joins TRBV15 to TRBJ2-2, with 8 bases fitting TRBD2. This CDR3 has 15 amino acids. The germline CDR1 and CDR2 sequences are LNHNV and YYDKDF (reference sequence). The CDR3 region has the DNA TGTGCCACCAGCGGAGAACTAGCGGCCACCGGGGAGCTGTTTTTT. Residues: CATSGELAATGELFF.

This clonotype showed up just a few times. The chain recombines TRBV13 with TRBJ1-2; tentatively, D is TRBD1 (5 bases). The CDR3 runs 15 residues. The V gene lost 4 bases and the J gene lost 4 bases, with 16 bases spanning the gap. CDR1 and CDR2 (germline): PRHDT, FYEKMQ (reference sequence). The CDR3 DNA reads as TGTGCCAGCAGCTCGGGCCTAACGCAGGGCTATGGCTACACCTTC. Encoded protein: CASSSGLTQGYGYTF.

The chain combines TRBV29-1 with TRBJ2-7, with TRBD2 matching over 13 bases. The germline V gene encodes CDR1 SQVTM and CDR2 ANQGSEA. J gave up 6 bases and V 7 bases, and 6 bases lay outside the gene matches. CDR3 length: 13 amino acids. In DNA, the CDR3 is TGCAGCGCCGGACTAGCGGGAGCCGGCGAGCAGTACTTC. Its protein is CSAGLAGAGEQYF.

The sample holds a few counts of this clonotype. Sequence at one end of the junction differs from germline and may be a read error. V is TRBV10-3 and J is TRBJ1-5, with TRBD1 as a possible D gene (5 bases). The CDR3 contains 17 residues. Germline V gene lookup returns CDR1 ENHRY and CDR2 SYGVKD. The CDR3 sequence is CASSYSAGGSRDQPQHF. In DNA, the CDR3 is TGTGCCAGCAGTTACTCGGCGGGGGGATCCAGGGATCAGCCCCAGCATTTT.

The rearrangement links TRBV29-1 to TRBJ2-7, with 14 bases lining up with TRBD2. With V trimmed by 7 bases and J by 2 bases, 7 bases remained unmatched. The length of the CDR3 is 15 residues. The germline V gene encodes CDR1 SQVTM and CDR2 ANQGSEA. The CDR3 sequence is CSAEGGLAGAYEQYF. The CDR3 DNA follows: TGCAGCGCTGAGGGGGGACTAGCGGGAGCCTACGAGCAGTACTTC.

The chain is built from TRBV12-3 or TRBV12-4 and TRBJ2-7, with 13 bases identical to TRBD2. V shed 8 bases, J shed 6 bases, and the junction held 1 base outside the gene matches. This CDR3 comprises 12 residues. The CDR3 protein is CASGLAGVEQYF. CDR3 nucleotides: TGTGCCAGCGGACTAGCGGGAGTCGAGCAGTACTTC.

The table lists this clonotype with many counts. The V gene is TRBV7-9, the J gene TRBJ1-5; 9 bases match TRBD1. Germline trimming cut 3 bases from V and 7 bases from J; bases unmatched to any gene: 4. The germline V gene has CDR1 SEHNR and CDR2 FQNEAQ (reference sequence). This CDR3 is 14 amino acids long. In DNA, the CDR3 is TGTGCCAGCAGCTTTAATACAGGGGGCCAGCCCCAGCATTTT. Encoded protein: CASSFNTGGQPQHF.

V usage is TRBV7-9 and J usage is TRBJ1-2, with 7 bases that match TRBD1. Looked up from germline, CDR1 is SEHNR and CDR2 is FQNEAQ (reference sequence). After removal of 3 bases from V and 2 bases from J, the junction contained 9 bases not matched to a gene. The CDR3 has 16 residues. The CDR3 sequence is CASSLSYGTANYGYTF. The CDR3 DNA follows: TGTGCCAGCAGCTTGTCGTATGGGACAGCAAACTATGGCTACACCTTC.

This clonotype showed up many times. The rearrangement joins TRBV7-8 to TRBJ1-4; 7 positions match TRBD1. Germline values: CDR1 SGHVS, CDR2 FQNEAQ. The J segment lost 4 bases and the V segment lost 2 bases, leaving 4 bases of the junction unmatched. The CDR3 spans 15 residues. CDR3 bases: TGTGCCAGCAGCTTAAGGGGGCAGATTAATGAAAAACTGTTTTTT. It specifies CASSLRGQINEKLFF.